This T cell receptor (beta chain) appears in the sequencing data of a study of blood T cell repertoires in COVID-19 (dated by TCRdb to 2018 to 2021). The study in broad terms: The collaborator samples originated in the United States, Italy and Spain and spanned the acute and convalescent phases of COVID-19. Deeply sampled blood TCRbeta repertoires from subjects exposed to, actively infected with, or recovered from COVID-19 were included in the dataset. Samples were obtained from the ongoing ImmuneRACE study (first 160 participants) and from over 1,000 subjects provided by 6 global collaborators. The material from the prospective study consisted of cDNA or gDNA derived from T cells, B-cell-depleted T cells, or PBMCs. Nearly every sample came with metadata listing a de-identified subject ID, COVID-19 status, age in years and sex. The repertoires were released in a freely available public database meant as a resource for research on the immune response to SARS-CoV-2. HLA class I and class II types, where available, came from metadata supplied by the sample provider rather than from assay-based typing. Overall study outcomes, separate from this receptor: Clinical and demographic metadata were provided uncurated, with the amount varying by source and participant.

One collaborating source in Seattle enrolled patients during active infection and followed them longitudinally through the course of disease. Each collaborating institution followed its own protocols to collect whole blood in K2EDTA tubes. For TCRbeta analysis, collaborator samples were shipped as frozen whole blood, as isolated PBMCs, or as DNA extracted from either sample type. TCRbeta CDR3 regions were amplified from genomic DNA using the immunoSEQ Assay, a bias-controlled multiplex PCR. On the authors' methods: Nucleated cell counts per sample were estimated from amplification of reference gene primers within the assay. To quantify the absolute abundance of each unique TCRbeta CDR3 rearrangement, sequence reads were collapsed and filtered. Productive Simpson clonality was computed per sample as the square root of Simpson's diversity index over productive rearrangements. The source is immuneACCESS, and TCRdb retained only in-frame sequences with V and J called. Part of the clones is not carried over; for the studies checked, unresolved V genes explain less than half of this, and the remainder is unexplained. V, J and clone size derive from that table, while D and trimming were established from the DNA sequence. The sample table holds 390,000 or so clones, of which about 90% were seen once. Jointly, the top ten make up less than 11% of the sample.

V is pruned by 0 bases and J by 4 bases, leaving 0 bases of the junction without a gene match. There are 14 amino acids in the CDR3, from cysteine to phenylalanine inclusive. The retained sequence is limited to the CDR3, 42 bases, with the frame set at the first base. The germline V gene gives CDR1 as SGHRS and CDR2 as YFSETQ. Points on this clone: There is no known antigen for this receptor. Base qualities were left out, and no much larger clone turns up one base away.

This clonotype was obtained from a woman aged 25 to 39 with COVID-19, enrolled during active disease. The rearranged chain carries TRBV5-1 and TRBJ2-2, and 7 bases in between align with TRBD1. The material sequenced was peripheral blood. The DNA sequence reads TGCGCCAGCAGCTTGGACAGGGGCACCGGGGAGCTGTTTTTT. Its translation is CASSLDRGTGELFF. Where the CDR3 stops, the reference TRBV5-1 and TRBJ2-2 genes take over; the full variable domain is KAGVTQTPRYLIKTRGQQVTLSCSPISGHRSVSWYQQTPGQGLQFLFEYFSETQRNKGNFPGRFSGRQFSNSRSEMNVSTLELGDSALYLCASSLDRGTGELFFGEGSRLTVL.